This T cell receptor beta chain was sequenced for a study of identical twins. This CDR3 spans 16 amino acids. V lost 2 bases, J lost 4 bases, and 18 bases lay in between. Germline CDR1 is SGHRS and CDR2 is YFSETQ. TCRdb fed the 5' RACE reads into MiXCR, producing one record per CDR3 protein. The sample consists of 750,000 to 950,000 distinct CDR3 sequences, 12% of them appearing once. Regarding this clonotype: What it binds is not known.

Notes on the study in general: Out-of-frame TCR alpha sharing observed in monozygotic twins exceeded model estimates. Zero-insertion analyses could be partly confounded by invariant MAIT and iNKT cells.

This same sample was also taken into another study, of yellow fever vaccine responses in identical twins. That work states: Each twin's T cell response to the vaccine was reported to look partly convergent and partly personalized.

The rearrangement links TRBV5-1 to TRBJ1-1; no definite D call. Sequenced material: PBMCs. This clonotype was obtained from a woman aged 18-35 years in good health. The CDR3 reads CASSFSSLQTTTEAFF. Written as DNA, the CDR3 is TGCGCCAGCAGCTTCTCTAGCCTACAGACGACCACTGAAGCTTTCTTT.